These 29 T cell receptor beta chains originate from one sample sequenced in a study of T-cell reconstitution after alpha-beta-depleted transplantation in children. It was with unique molecular identifiers that the TCRbeta library was prepared. Each CDR3 protein is one row after TCRdb ran MiXCR on the PCR reads. The data show tens of thousands of distinct CDR3 sequences, roughly 15% seen once. The sample in question was PBMCs, mostly from graft donor cells, obtained 180 days after TCRalphabeta/CD19-depleted stem cell transplant. The receptor source for this set is a male patient aged 2 to 10 who had a stem cell transplant for acute lymphoblastic leukemia, so the T cells may come from the graft donor.

This clonotype was seen only a few times. The rearrangement uses TRBV3-1 and TRBJ2-1; D not resolved. The germline CDR1 and CDR2 sequences are LGHDT and YNNKEL (reference sequence). V was pared by 4 bases and J by 0 bases, with 10 bases between. The CDR3 is 15 residues long. The CDR3 protein is CASSLSTISYNEQFF. CDR3 nucleotides: TGTGCCAGCAGCCTTTCAACGATCTCCTACAATGAGCAGTTCTTC.

J is TRBJ1-5 and V is TRBV7-2; TRBD1 aligns across 7 bases. The CDR3 contains 16 residues. Germline V CDR1 and CDR2: SGHTA, FQGNSA. The junction had 6 bases not matched to a gene; V was cut back by 4 bases and J by 0 bases. CDR3 residues: CASSSGDRYSNQPQHF. The CDR3 bases are TGTGCCAGCAGCTCAGGGGACAGATATAGCAATCAGCCCCAGCATTTT.

This clonotype was seen a handful of times. The CDR3 DNA sequence: TGCGCCAGCAGCTTGGTACAGGGTCCTGAAGCTTTCTTT. Its protein is CASSLVQGPEAFF. J is TRBJ1-1 and V is TRBV5-1, with TRBD1 as a possible D gene (6 bases). Trimming removed 0 bases from V and 6 bases from J, with 9 bases in between. Germline CDR1 reads SGHRS; CDR2 reads YFSETQ. CDR3 length equals 13 residues.

The rearrangement links TRBV12-3 or TRBV12-4 to TRBJ2-3, with 16 bases fitting TRBD2. Trimming took 5 bases from V and 8 from J; bases not matched to a gene: 10. This CDR3 contains 17 residues. The CDR3 sequence is CASSPMGLAGGAGTQYF. DNA for the CDR3: TGTGCCAGCAGTCCCATGGGACTAGCGGGGGGGGCAGGTACGCAGTATTTT.

The genes are TRBV5-1 and TRBJ1-2; D perhaps matches TRBD1 (5 bases). V was shortened by 4 bases and J by 0 bases, with 10 bases between the two germline ends. This CDR3 region has 14 residues. Looked up from germline, CDR1 is SGHRS and CDR2 is YFSETQ. In nucleotides, the CDR3 is TGCGCCAGCAGCCAGGGACCGACTAACTATGGCTACACCTTC. This codes for CASSQGPTNYGYTF.

The chain combines TRBV5-1 with TRBJ2-1, with 8 bases lining up with TRBD1. The CDR3 runs to 14 residues. V lost 8 bases and J lost 5; bases outside the gene matches: 9. Germline CDR1 reads SGHRS; CDR2 reads YFSETQ. CDR3 in amino acids: CASHHSGQDNEQFF. CDR3 coding DNA: TGCGCCAGTCACCATTCGGGACAGGACAATGAGCAGTTCTTC.

There are a few counts of this clonotype. The J gene is TRBJ2-5, the V gene TRBV7-2; D is undetermined. The germline CDR1 and CDR2 sequences are SGHTA and FQGNSA. V was shortened by 5 bases and J by 2 bases, with 15 bases between the two germline ends. This CDR3 spans 15 amino acids. CDR3 in amino acids: CASSPRLALQETQYF. The CDR3 nucleotides read TGTGCCAGCAGCCCCAGATTGGCTTTACAAGAGACCCAGTACTTC.

In its sample, this clonotype was seen a few times. The rearrangement uses TRBV12-3 or TRBV12-4 and TRBJ1-6, with D possibly being TRBD1 (5 bases). V was trimmed by 0 bases and J by 8 bases, leaving 11 bases between them. This CDR3 is 15 amino acids long. The CDR3 DNA is TGTGCCAGCAGTTTAGCGCTTGGGGCGGATTCACCCCTCCACTTT. This codes for CASSLALGADSPLHF.

CDR3 nucleotide sequence: TGCAGTGCTAGAGATTTAGTGGGGACTAGCGGGGGGATGCTCAATGAGCAGTTCTTC. This sequence encodes CSARDLVGTSGGMLNEQFF. The chain carries TRBV20-1 and TRBJ2-1, with 15 bases lining up with TRBD2. Per the germline V gene, CDR1 is DFQATT and CDR2 is SNEGSKA (reference sequence). The CDR3 is made up of 19 amino acids. Trimming took 0 bases from V and 6 from J; bases not matched to a gene: 12.

This clonotype was recorded at least ten times. CDR3 protein: CSAQTGGGETQYF. CDR3 DNA sequence: TGCAGTGCTCAGACAGGGGGAGGGGAGACCCAGTACTTC. The chain uses TRBV20-1 and TRBJ2-5; 9 bases are shared with TRBD1. The trim removed 5 bases at V and 5 bases at J, leaving 6 bases unmatched. The CDR3 has 13 amino acids. Germline lookup yields CDR1 DFQATT and CDR2 SNEGSKA (reference sequence).

In its sample, this clonotype was seen a few times. The genes are TRBV27 and TRBJ2-5; 8 bases are shared with TRBD1. The germline V gene has CDR1 MNHEY and CDR2 SMNVEV (reference sequence). The CDR3 contains 12 residues. Germline trimming cut 8 bases from V and 7 bases from J; bases unmatched to any gene: 6. CDR3 region: CASAGTGGTQYF. The CDR3 DNA reads as TGTGCCAGCGCCGGGACAGGAGGGACCCAGTACTTC.

This clonotype has just a few counts. The chain has TRBV20-1 and TRBJ1-3; the match to TRBD1 covers 7 bases. The CDR3 spans 14 residues. Trimming cost V 3 bases and J 6 bases; bases outside gene matches: 8. Germline values: CDR1 DFQATT, CDR2 SNEGSKA (reference sequence). The CDR3 DNA reads TGCAGTGCTAGCGGTAGGGGGCTTGCAAACACCATATATTTT. Translated: CSASGRGLANTIYF.

This clonotype was picked up many times. V gene TRBV4-2 combines with J gene TRBJ1-1, with D perhaps matching TRBD1 (5 bases). The V gene's germline CDR1 is LGHNA and CDR2 YNFKEQ. This CDR3 is 15 amino acids long. Trimming took 2 bases from V and 5 from J, leaving 15 bases between them. CDR3 in amino acids: CASSQPDSSKTEAFF. The DNA for the CDR3 is TGTGCCAGCAGCCAACCTGACAGTTCTAAAACTGAAGCTTTCTTT.

The rearrangement joins TRBV24-1 to TRBJ2-3; 9 bases map to TRBD2. V shed 8 bases, J shed 0 bases, and the junction held 2 bases outside the gene matches. Germline CDR1 and CDR2: KGHDR and SFDVKD. CDR3 size: 14 residues. The CDR3 bases are TGTGCCACCAAGCGGGGGGTGAGCACAGATACGCAGTATTTT. Its translation is CATKRGVSTDTQYF.

The chain recombines TRBV20-1 with TRBJ1-6; tentative D call: TRBD1 (5 bases). Germline loops: CDR1 DFQATT, CDR2 SNEGSKA (reference sequence). CDR3 length: 15 residues. Trimming took 1 base from V and 2 from J, leaving 9 bases between them. Here the CDR3 reads CSARGAGTYNSPLHF. For the CDR3, the DNA is TGCAGTGCTAGAGGGGCAGGGACCTATAATTCACCCCTCCACTTT.

This clonotype showed up just a few times. This chain joins TRBV20-1 and TRBJ1-4, with D perhaps matching TRBD1 (6 bases). There are 14 residues in the CDR3. V lost 4 bases and J lost 4, with 13 bases in between. Germline loops: CDR1 DFQATT, CDR2 SNEGSKA (reference sequence). As DNA, the CDR3 is TGCAGTGCTATTACAGGGTCCTTTAATGAAAAACTGTTTTTT. This encodes CSAITGSFNEKLFF.

This chain joins TRBV7-9 and TRBJ2-7; D may be TRBD1 (6 bases). This CDR3 has 16 residues. The V end lost 6 bases, the J end lost 1 base, and 19 bases lay between the germline ends. Germline lookup yields CDR1 SEHNR and CDR2 FQNEAQ (reference sequence). This CDR3 reads CASRPADSFGSYEQYF. The CDR3, as DNA: TGTGCCAGCAGACCCGCGGACAGTTTTGGGTCCTACGAGCAGTACTTC.

This chain connects TRBV3-1 to TRBJ2-1; D is perhaps TRBD2 (6 bases). The V end was cut by 1 base, the J end by 6 bases, with 10 bases between. Germline-derived CDR1 and CDR2 are LGHDT and YNNKEL (reference sequence). The CDR3 has 14 amino acids. CDR3 DNA sequence: TGTGCCAGCAGCCAAGTCGGAGGGGCCAATGAGCAGTTCTTC. This gives the protein CASSQVGGANEQFF.

This chain uses TRBV27 with TRBJ1-6; D possibly corresponds to TRBD1 (6 bases). V lost 6 bases to trimming and J lost 10 bases, with 19 bases between them. The germline CDR1 and CDR2 sequences are MNHEY and SMNVEV (reference sequence). This CDR3 contains 15 residues. CDR3 sequence reads: CASRGTRTVRSPLHF. CDR3 nucleotide sequence: TGTGCCAGCAGGGGGACCAGGACAGTGCGCTCACCCCTCCACTTT.

This chain uses TRBV7-2 with TRBJ2-1, with D possibly called TRBD1 or TRBD2 (6 bases each). The CDR3 length is 15 residues. Germline CDR1 SGHTA, CDR2 FQGNSA. Trimming left V 1 base short and J 4 bases short, with 11 bases between. CDR3 protein: CASSLGGGKYNEQFF. The CDR3 DNA follows: TGTGCCAGCAGCTTAGGAGGGGGGAAGTACAATGAGCAGTTCTTC.

This clonotype was observed a few times. This chain uses TRBV6-1 with TRBJ2-1, with D perhaps TRBD1 (6 bases). The ends were cut back, 4 bases at V and 8 bases at J, with 15 bases in the middle. The CDR3 is 14 residues long. Germline V gene lookup returns CDR1 MNHNS and CDR2 SASEGT. The CDR3 bases are TGTGCCAGCAGTGCAGGGGTCGGGATCGATGAGCAGTTCTTC. Translated, it gives CASSAGVGIDEQFF.

The rearrangement joins TRBV3-1 to TRBJ2-7; the D gene is possibly TRBD1 (8 bases). The CDR3 spans 20 residues. Trimming pared 1 base from V and 4 bases from J, leaving 29 bases between. Germline V gene data show CDR1 as LGHDT and CDR2 as YNNKEL (reference sequence). The DNA of the CDR3 is TGTGCCAGCAGCCAAGGGACAGGGAGCGGGGCCCCGTGGTCCGAGTACGAGCAGTACTTC. It yields the protein CASSQGTGSGAPWSEYEQYF.

The chain employs TRBV29-1 and TRBJ1-1; TRBD1 might be the D (5 bases). V shed 1 base and J shed 5 bases, with 14 bases lying between them. The CDR3 runs 14 residues. Germline-derived CDR1 and CDR2 are SQVTM and ANQGSEA. The CDR3 here is CSVEAGGEWTEAFF. The CDR3 region has the DNA TGCAGCGTTGAAGCCGGGGGGGAATGGACTGAAGCTTTCTTT.

The chain's CDR3 is CASSVPTETQYF. The CDR3 nucleotides are TGTGCCAGCAGCGTCCCCACAGAGACCCAGTACTTC. V and J are TRBV9 and TRBJ2-5; D ambiguous. This CDR3 is 12 amino acids long. V was trimmed by 2 bases and J by 4 bases, leaving 6 bases between them. CDR1 and CDR2 (germline): SGDLS, YYNGEE.

V and J are TRBV5-1 and TRBJ2-2, with D possibly TRBD1 on 6 matching bases. V gave up 6 bases and J gave up 5 bases, with 14 bases separating them. The CDR3 extends over 14 amino acids. In germline, CDR1 is SGHRS, CDR2 YFSETQ. The CDR3 sequence is CASMVAGATGELFF. CDR3 nucleotide sequence: TGCGCCAGCATGGTGGCAGGGGCGACCGGGGAGCTGTTTTTT.

This clonotype was detected ten times or more. This chain links TRBV5-1 with TRBJ1-1, with D possibly TRBD1 on 6 matching bases. CDR1 and CDR2 from the germline V gene are SGHRS and YFSETQ. CDR3 size: 16 residues. Trimming removed 4 bases from V and 4 bases from J, with 20 bases in between. CDR3 sequence: CASSPGSHRTVTEAFF. The CDR3 bases are TGCGCCAGCAGCCCGGGGTCTCACAGGACAGTCACTGAAGCTTTCTTT. Using reference TRBV5-1 and TRBJ1-1 for the parts outside the CDR3, the full variable domain is KAGVTQTPRYLIKTRGQQVTLSCSPISGHRSVSWYQQTPGQGLQFLFEYFSETQRNKGNFPGRFSGRQFSNSRSEMNVSTLELGDSALYLCASSPGSHRTVTEAFFGQGTRLTVV.

This clonotype was observed a handful of times. The rearrangement uses TRBV7-6 and TRBJ1-1, with 10 positions matching TRBD1. CDR1 and CDR2 from the germline V gene are SGHVS and FNYEAQ. The CDR3 is 14 amino acids. Germline trimming cut 1 base from V and 8 bases from J; bases unmatched to any gene: 4. The DNA for the CDR3 is TGTGCCAGCAGCTTAGGAGACAGGGGGCTGGAAGCTTTCTTT. Its translation is CASSLGDRGLEAFF.

As DNA, the CDR3 is TGCGCCAGCAGCTTGGAGACTAGCGGCCCGGATGAGCAGTTCTTC. It codes for CASSLETSGPDEQFF. The V and J genes are TRBV5-1 and TRBJ2-1, with 9 bases lining up with TRBD2. Germline V gene sequence: CDR1 SGHRS, CDR2 YFSETQ. V lost 0 bases to trimming and J lost 8 bases; unmatched junction nucleotides: 6. The CDR3 contains 15 residues. The full variable domain, completed using reference TRBV5-1 and TRBJ2-1, is KAGVTQTPRYLIKTRGQQVTLSCSPISGHRSVSWYQQTPGQGLQFLFEYFSETQRNKGNFPGRFSGRQFSNSRSEMNVSTLELGDSALYLCASSLETSGPDEQFFGPGTRLTVL.

V is TRBV25-1 and J is TRBJ2-7; no firm D call. Germline V gene sequence: CDR1 MGHDK, CDR2 SYGVNS. CDR3 length: 13 residues. Trimming left V 3 bases short and J 5 bases short, with 11 bases between. CDR3 DNA sequence: TGTGCCAGCAGTGAGTTGTTGGCCCACGAGCAGTACTTC. It is translated as CASSELLAHEQYF.